The 12 T cell receptor beta chains presented below share a single source sample, sequenced in a study of human T cells and chemical hapten exposure (dated by TCRdb to the early 2020s). Library prep was done by 5' RACE. For sequencing, an Illumina MiSeq was employed. TCRdb reworked the public reads: Q25 trimming with fastp, MiXCR clone assembly, productive beta chains retained. Identical CDR3 protein sequences are pooled into one entry, listed with their most common genes and DNA. Within this sample are about 140,000 distinct CDR3 sequences, with over 3.5% of them counted one time only. In total, the top ten clones hold 1.2% to 1.5% of the sample. Unfractionated whole blood was collected in Tempus Blood RNA tubes, and total RNA was extracted from that blood. These receptors were collected from a female donor in good health.

In its sample, this clonotype was seen many times. The chain links TRBV27 to TRBJ1-5, with D possibly being TRBD1 (5 bases). The CDR3 sequence is 13 residues long. The V and J ends lost 4 bases and 7 bases respectively, with 11 bases between them. CDR1 MNHEY and CDR2 SMNVEV come from the germline V gene (reference sequence). CDR3 nucleotide sequence: TGTGCCAGCAGTTCTGGAGGGGTCCAGCCCCAGCATTTT. As protein: CASSSGGVQPQHF.

This clonotype has ten or more counts. The J gene is TRBJ1-4, the V gene TRBV6-1; TRBD1 agrees at 7 bases. Per germline, CDR1 MNHNS and CDR2 SASEGT. J gave up 0 bases and V 6 bases, and 1 base lay outside the gene matches. The CDR3 is 14 amino acids. CDR3 amino acids: CASSDRATNEKLFF. CDR3 nucleotides: TGTGCCAGCAGCGACAGGGCAACTAATGAAAAACTGTTTTTT.

This clonotype was found many times. The rearrangement joins TRBV7-9 to TRBJ2-5; tentatively, D is TRBD1 (7 bases). The V end was cut by 4 bases, the J end by 6 bases, with 15 bases between. The CDR3 spans 14 residues. CDR1 SEHNR and CDR2 FQNEAQ come from the germline V gene (reference sequence). CDR3 residues: CASSSAGGRKTQYF. The CDR3 DNA reads TGTGCCAGCAGCTCGGCAGGGGGGCGAAAGACCCAGTACTTC.

Remarks on this clonotype: A much more abundant neighbour one base away suggests this may be a read error. J is TRBJ1-4 and V is TRBV5-1; TRBD1 matches 10 bases. Germline CDR1 SGHRS, CDR2 YFSETQ. The J segment lost 8 bases and the V segment lost 0 bases, leaving 4 bases of the junction unmatched. The CDR3 spans 15 residues. The DNA of the CDR3 is TGCGCCAGCAGCTTGGTTGGGACAGGGGAAGAAAAACTGTTTTTT. It translates to CASSLVGTGEEKLFF.

In its sample, this clonotype was seen a few times. This rearrangement joins TRBV20-1 to TRBJ1-2, with TRBD1 as a possible D gene (5 bases). V lost 0 bases and J lost 2, with 16 bases in between. This CDR3 is built from 16 residues. Germline assignment: CDR1 DFQATT and CDR2 SNEGSKA (reference sequence). Here the CDR3 DNA reads TGCAGTGCTAGAGATCCCACGCAGGGTGCCAACTATGGCTACACCTTC. It yields the protein CSARDPTQGANYGYTF.

This clonotype was detected only a few times. This sequence may be a read error, since a much larger clone differs from it by one base. This sequence joins TRBV20-1 and TRBJ1-2, with D tentatively TRBD1 (5 bases). The CDR3 runs 13 residues. Germline-derived CDR1 and CDR2 are DFQATT and SNEGSKA (reference sequence). This CDR3 reads CSAVGRDNYGDTF. CDR3 DNA: TGCAGTGCTGTGGGACGGGATAACTATGGCGACACCTTC.

This clonotype was recorded many times. The chain joins TRBV12-3 or TRBV12-4 to TRBJ2-2; possibly TRBD1 for D (6 bases). The CDR3 runs to 22 residues. The germline V and J ends were trimmed by 6 bases and 1 base, with 33 bases remaining between them. The CDR3 DNA is TGTGCCAGCAGGGCCTTTGGACGGCAGGGGTTTTTGGCGAACAAGAACACCGGGGAGCTGTTTTTT. It specifies CASRAFGRQGFLANKNTGELFF.

This clonotype was seen at least ten times. This chain uses TRBV20-1 with TRBJ2-4; tentatively, D is TRBD1 (5 bases). Germline lookup yields CDR1 DFQATT and CDR2 SNEGSKA (reference sequence). Trimming pared 6 bases from V and 2 bases from J, leaving 11 bases between. This CDR3 is 13 amino acids long. The DNA for the CDR3 is TGCAGTGCCCAAGGGGTAACCAAAAACATTCAGTACTTC. Amino acids: CSAQGVTKNIQYF.

In its sample, this clonotype was seen many times. The V call is TRBV29-1, the J call TRBJ2-6; 12 bases line up with TRBD1. V dropped 6 bases and J dropped 2; count of bases not matched to a gene: 5. The CDR3 consists of 16 residues. The germline V gene encodes CDR1 SQVTM and CDR2 ANQGSEA. Here the CDR3 DNA reads TGCAGCGTGCGGGGGACAGGGGGCGCTGGGGCCAACGTCCTGACTTTC. Its protein is CSVRGTGGAGANVLTF.

This clonotype was picked up a small number of times. The genes are TRBV19 and TRBJ2-1, with D possibly being TRBD1 (6 bases). The CDR3 sequence is 14 residues long. Looked up from germline, CDR1 is LNHDA and CDR2 is SQIVND (reference sequence). V was clipped by 5 bases and J by 15 bases, with 23 bases between them. CDR3 residues: CASSQQGTTKAAFF. CDR3 bases: TGTGCCAGTAGTCAACAGGGAACCACCAAAGCAGCGTTCTTC.

About this clonotype: This may be a read error: a much more frequent sequence differs by one nucleotide. The V gene is TRBV14, the J gene TRBJ2-3; tentatively, D is TRBD2 (5 bases). The V gene's germline CDR1 is SGHDN and CDR2 FVKESK. The CDR3 spans 15 residues. The DNA of the CDR3 is TGTGCCAGCAGCCAATCGGGAAAAAACCCAGATGCGCAGTATTTT. Its translation: CASSQSGKNPDAQYF. The full variable domain, completed using reference TRBV14 and TRBJ2-3, is EAGVTQFPSHSVIEKGQTVTLRCDPISGHDNLYWYRRVMGKEIKFLLHFVKESKQDESGMPNNRFLAERTGGTYSTLKVQPAELEDSGVYFCASSQSGKNPDAQYFGPGTRLTVL.

This clonotype appeared many times. CDR3 sequence: CASSPRLAYEQYF. The CDR3 DNA reads TGTGCCAGCAGTCCCCGGTTGGCCTACGAGCAGTACTTC. The rearrangement joins TRBV12-3 or TRBV12-4 to TRBJ2-7, with D unresolved. Between the trimmed V and J ends, which lost 5 bases and 2 bases, there was a span of 10 bases. There are 13 residues in the CDR3.